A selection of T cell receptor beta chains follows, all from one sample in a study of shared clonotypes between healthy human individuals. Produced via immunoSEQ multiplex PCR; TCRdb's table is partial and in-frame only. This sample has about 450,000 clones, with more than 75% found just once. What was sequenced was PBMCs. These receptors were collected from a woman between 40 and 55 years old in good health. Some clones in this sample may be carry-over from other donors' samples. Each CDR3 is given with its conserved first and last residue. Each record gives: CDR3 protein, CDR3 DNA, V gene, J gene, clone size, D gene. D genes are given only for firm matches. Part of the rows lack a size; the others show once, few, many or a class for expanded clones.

CDR3aa: CASSLLAGGNSGEQYF
CDR3nt: TGTGCCAGCAGCTTACTTGCTGGAGGGAACAGTGGCGAGCAGTACTTC
v_gene: TRBV7-2
j_gene: TRBJ2-7
abundance: -
d_gene: -

CDR3aa: CASSQEGSPLSGNTIYF
CDR3nt: TGCGCCAGCAGCCAAGAAGGGTCACCCCTCTCTGGAAACACCATATATTTT
v_gene: TRBV4-1
j_gene: TRBJ1-3
abundance: once
d_gene: -

CDR3aa: CASSPVQGEPQHF
CDR3nt: TGTGCCAGCTCACCAGTTCAGGGCGAGCCCCAGCATTTT
v_gene: TRBV18
j_gene: TRBJ1-5
abundance: -
d_gene: -

CDR3aa: CASSYLSPGASYNEQFF
CDR3nt: TGCGCCAGCAGCTATCTGAGCCCGGGGGCCTCCTACAATGAGCAGTTCTTC
v_gene: TRBV5-1
j_gene: TRBJ2-1
abundance: -
d_gene: -

CDR3aa: CASSPSVSGPNTGELFF
CDR3nt: TGTGCCAGCTCACCATCGGTTAGCGGCCCGAACACCGGGGAGCTGTTTTTT
v_gene: TRBV18
j_gene: TRBJ2-2
abundance: -
d_gene: -

CDR3aa: CAWSLTGGIYGYTF
CDR3nt: TGTGCCTGGAGTTTGACAGGGGGGATCTATGGCTACACCTTC
v_gene: TRBV30
j_gene: TRBJ1-2
abundance: many
d_gene: TRBD1

CDR3aa: CASSLDVGAEQFF
CDR3nt: TGTGCCAGCAGCTTAGATGTGGGTGCTGAGCAGTTCTTC
v_gene: TRBV11-2
j_gene: TRBJ2-1
abundance: -
d_gene: -

CDR3aa: CASSLNLGGDQPQHF
CDR3nt: TGCGCCAGCAGCCTTAACCTTGGGGGTGATCAGCCCCAGCATTTT
v_gene: TRBV4-3
j_gene: TRBJ1-5
abundance: many
d_gene: -

CDR3aa: CASSFELPSSYNEQFF
CDR3nt: TGTGCCAGCAGTTTCGAACTCCCGAGCTCCTACAATGAGCAGTTCTTC
v_gene: TRBV27
j_gene: TRBJ2-1
abundance: -
d_gene: -

CDR3aa: CASAKGTSNTGELFF
CDR3nt: TGTGCCAGCGCAAAGGGGACCTCGAACACCGGGGAGCTGTTTTTT
v_gene: TRBV2
j_gene: TRBJ2-2
abundance: once
d_gene: -

CDR3aa: CASSEEQGNQPQHF
CDR3nt: TGTGCCAGCAGTGAGGAACAGGGTAATCAGCCCCAGCATTTT
v_gene: TRBV2
j_gene: TRBJ1-5
abundance: -
d_gene: -

CDR3aa: CASSYRDSEEFF
CDR3nt: TGTGCCAGCAGTTACCGGGACTCAGAAGAGTTCTTC
v_gene: TRBV5-6
j_gene: TRBJ2-1
abundance: -
d_gene: -

CDR3aa: CASSSDKGEKLFF
CDR3nt: TGTGCCAGCAGCTCGGACAAAGGGGAAAAACTGTTTTTT
v_gene: TRBV11-2
j_gene: TRBJ1-4
abundance: -
d_gene: -

CDR3aa: CASSGGYEQYF
CDR3nt: TGTGCCAGCTCGGGTGGCTACGAGCAGTACTTC
v_gene: TRBV18
j_gene: TRBJ2-7
abundance: -
d_gene: -

CDR3aa: CASSPNGLGYTQYF
CDR3nt: TGCGCCAGCAGCCCCAACGGGCTCGGATATACGCAGTATTTT
v_gene: TRBV4-1
j_gene: TRBJ2-3
abundance: -
d_gene: -

CDR3aa: CASSLRPDTQYF
CDR3nt: TGTGCCAGCAGTTTAAGGCCAGATACGCAGTATTTT
v_gene: TRBV28
j_gene: TRBJ2-3
abundance: few
d_gene: -

CDR3aa: CASRGHGVAGGTQYF
CDR3nt: TGTGCCAGCAGGGGTCATGGGGTGGCAGGGGGGACCCAGTACTTC
v_gene: TRBV28
j_gene: TRBJ2-5
abundance: -
d_gene: TRBD1

CDR3aa: CASRRAETQYF
CDR3nt: TGTGCCAGCAGGCGGGCGGAGACCCAGTACTTC
v_gene: TRBV27
j_gene: TRBJ2-5
abundance: -
d_gene: -

CDR3aa: CASSPPGLAGVPYEQYF
CDR3nt: TGTGCCAGCAGCCCCCCGGGACTAGCGGGAGTCCCCTACGAGCAGTACTTC
v_gene: TRBV7-8
j_gene: TRBJ2-7
abundance: -
d_gene: TRBD2

CDR3aa: CASSLYPGQRNEKLFF
CDR3nt: TGCGCCAGCAGCTTGTACCCGGGACAGAGAAATGAAAAACTGTTTTTT
v_gene: TRBV5-1
j_gene: TRBJ1-4
abundance: few
d_gene: TRBD1

CDR3aa: CASSLIAGDTEAFF
CDR3nt: TGTGCCAGCAGCTTAATAGCCGGTGACACTGAAGCTTTCTTT
v_gene: TRBV7-3
j_gene: TRBJ1-1
abundance: many
d_gene: -

CDR3aa: CASSRDSNEQFF
CDR3nt: TGTGCCAGTAGTAGGGACAGCAATGAGCAGTTCTTC
v_gene: TRBV19
j_gene: TRBJ2-1
abundance: -
d_gene: TRBD1

CDR3aa: CASSLVAGSSYNEQFF
CDR3nt: TGCGCCAGCAGCTTGGTTGCTGGAAGCTCCTACAATGAGCAGTTCTTC
v_gene: TRBV5-1
j_gene: TRBJ2-1
abundance: -
d_gene: -

CDR3aa: CAWSVTPRTQYF
CDR3nt: TGTGCCTGGAGTGTAACCCCCAGGACCCAGTACTTC
v_gene: TRBV30
j_gene: TRBJ2-5
abundance: -
d_gene: -

CDR3aa: CASSQESTSGRADTQYF
CDR3nt: TGCGCCAGCAGCCAAGAATCGACTAGCGGGAGGGCAGATACGCAGTATTTT
v_gene: TRBV4-3
j_gene: TRBJ2-3
abundance: -
d_gene: TRBD2

CDR3aa: CASSVRQGPSSGPYEQYF
CDR3nt: TGTGCCAGCAGCGTAAGACAGGGACCTTCTAGCGGACCTTACGAGCAGTACTTC
v_gene: TRBV7-3
j_gene: TRBJ2-7
abundance: few
d_gene: -

CDR3aa: CASSLAPPGTKTYEQYF
CDR3nt: TGTGCCAGCAGTTTAGCCCCCCCCGGGACTAAGACCTACGAGCAGTACTTC
v_gene: TRBV27
j_gene: TRBJ2-7
abundance: -
d_gene: TRBD2

CDR3aa: CAWSGGARDGQFF
CDR3nt: TGTGCCTGGAGTGGTGGGGCTAGGGATGGGCAGTTCTTC
v_gene: TRBV30
j_gene: TRBJ2-1
abundance: -
d_gene: -